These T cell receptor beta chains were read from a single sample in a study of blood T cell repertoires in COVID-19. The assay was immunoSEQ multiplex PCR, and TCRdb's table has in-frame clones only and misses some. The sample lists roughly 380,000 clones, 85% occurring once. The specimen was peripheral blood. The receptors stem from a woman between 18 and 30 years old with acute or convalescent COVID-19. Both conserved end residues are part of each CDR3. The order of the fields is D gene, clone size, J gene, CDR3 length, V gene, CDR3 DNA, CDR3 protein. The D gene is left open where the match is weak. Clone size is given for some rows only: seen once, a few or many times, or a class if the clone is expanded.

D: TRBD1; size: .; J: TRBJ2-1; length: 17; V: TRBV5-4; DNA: TGTGCCAGCAGCTTGGCCAATCGGGACAGCCTTTACAATGAGCAGTTCTTC; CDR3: CASSLANRDSLYNEQFF
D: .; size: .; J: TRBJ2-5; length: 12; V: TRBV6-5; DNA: TGTGCCAGCGGGAGTGGGGGGGAGACCCAGTACTTC; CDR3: CASGSGGETQYF
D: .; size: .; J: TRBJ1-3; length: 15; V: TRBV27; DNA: TGTGCCAGCAGTTTACGCGGCCCATCTGGAAACACCATATATTTT; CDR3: CASSLRGPSGNTIYF
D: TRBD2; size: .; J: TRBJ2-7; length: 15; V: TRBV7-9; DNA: TGTGCCAGCAGACCGGAGCCAGCGGGACTCTACGAGCAGTACTTC; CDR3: CASRPEPAGLYEQYF
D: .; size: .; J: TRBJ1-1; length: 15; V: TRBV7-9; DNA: TGTGCCAGCAGCTCAAGTGCGGGAACGAACACTGAAGCTTTCTTT; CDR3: CASSSSAGTNTEAFF
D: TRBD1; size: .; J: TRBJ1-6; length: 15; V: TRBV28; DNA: TGTGCCATCCCGCACCACAGGGGAGAAAATTCACCCCTCCACTTT; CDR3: CAIPHHRGENSPLHF
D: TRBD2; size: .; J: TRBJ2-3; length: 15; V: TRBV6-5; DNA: TGTGCCAGCAGTTCCACTAGCGGTCCCACAGATACGCAGTATTTT; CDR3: CASSSTSGPTDTQYF
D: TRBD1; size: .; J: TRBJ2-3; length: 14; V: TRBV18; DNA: TGTGCCAGCTCCCCCACAGGGGACACAGATACGCAGTATTTT; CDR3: CASSPTGDTDTQYF
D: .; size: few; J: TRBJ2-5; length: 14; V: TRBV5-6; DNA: TGTGCCAGCAGCTTTCGCGGGCTACAAGAGACCCAGTACTTC; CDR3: CASSFRGLQETQYF
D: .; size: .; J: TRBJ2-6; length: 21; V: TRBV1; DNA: TGCACCAGCAGCCTTTGGGGTGGGGAAGGACAGAGCCACTCTGGGGCCAACGTCCTGACTTTC; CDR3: CTSSLWGGEGQSHSGANVLTF
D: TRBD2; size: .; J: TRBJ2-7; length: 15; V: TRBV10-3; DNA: TGTGCCATCAGTGAATCGGGGGGGGCCTCCTACGAGCAGTACTTC; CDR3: CAISESGGASYEQYF
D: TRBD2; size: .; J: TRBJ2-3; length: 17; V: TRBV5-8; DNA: TGTGCCAGCAGCTTGGATGGTAGCGGGACGTTCACAGATACGCAGTATTTT; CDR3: CASSLDGSGTFTDTQYF
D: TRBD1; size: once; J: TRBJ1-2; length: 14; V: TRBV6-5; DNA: TGTGCCAGCAGCCCCGAGGACAGGGAGCATGGCTACACCTTC; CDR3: CASSPEDREHGYTF
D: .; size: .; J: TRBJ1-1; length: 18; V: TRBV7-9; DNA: TGTGCCAGCAGCTTAGATCGGGAGACCCCGGGTCGCGGGCCTGAAGCTTTCTTT; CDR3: CASSLDRETPGRGPEAFF
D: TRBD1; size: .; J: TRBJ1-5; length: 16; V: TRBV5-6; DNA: TGTGCCAGCAGCTCCTACGACAGGGCCGATATTCAGCCCCAGCATTTT; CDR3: CASSSYDRADIQPQHF
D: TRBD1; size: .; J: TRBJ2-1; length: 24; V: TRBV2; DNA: TGTGCCAGCAGTGTTATTGGGACAGGGGCGTCTTTCGTCCCCGGGACTAGCTCCTACAATGAGCAGTTCTTC; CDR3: CASSVIGTGASFVPGTSSYNEQFF
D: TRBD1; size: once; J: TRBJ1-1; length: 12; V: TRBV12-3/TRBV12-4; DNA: TGTGCCAGCTCCGGGACAGGGCTTGCAGCTTTCTTT; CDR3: CASSGTGLAAFF
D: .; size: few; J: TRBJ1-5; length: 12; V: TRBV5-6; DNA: TGTGCCAGCAGCTTGGACCGGCAGCCCCAGCATTTT; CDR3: CASSLDRQPQHF
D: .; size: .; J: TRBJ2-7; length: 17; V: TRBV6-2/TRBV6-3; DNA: TGTGCCAGCAGTTACAGTTCCCAACAGGGTTTAAGCTACGAGCAGTACTTC; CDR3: CASSYSSQQGLSYEQYF
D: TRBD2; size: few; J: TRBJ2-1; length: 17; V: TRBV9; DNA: TGTGCCAGCAGCTCTCTCGGCGGGAGGAACTCCTACAATGAGCAGTTCTTC; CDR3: CASSSLGGRNSYNEQFF
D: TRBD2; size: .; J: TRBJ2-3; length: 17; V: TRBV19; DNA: TGTGCCAGTAGTATAGATGGTCTAGCGGGAGCAAAAGATACGCAGTATTTT; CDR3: CASSIDGLAGAKDTQYF
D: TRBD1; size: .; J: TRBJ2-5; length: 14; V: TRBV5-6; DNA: TGTGCCAGCAGCTTCGGGACAGACCAAGAGACCCAGTACTTC; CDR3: CASSFGTDQETQYF
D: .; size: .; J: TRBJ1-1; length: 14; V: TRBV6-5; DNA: TGTGCCAGCAGGCCACAAACCTCGAACACTGAAGCTTTCTTT; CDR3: CASRPQTSNTEAFF
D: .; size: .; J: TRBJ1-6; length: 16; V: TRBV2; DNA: TGTGCCAGCACGGGGGTCCAGGGAAGCTATAATTCACCCCTCCACTTT; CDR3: CASTGVQGSYNSPLHF
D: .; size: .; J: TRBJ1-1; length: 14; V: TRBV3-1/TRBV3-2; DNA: TGTGCCAGCAGCCAGGGGGCTCTGAACACTGAAGCTTTCTTT; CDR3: CASSQGALNTEAFF
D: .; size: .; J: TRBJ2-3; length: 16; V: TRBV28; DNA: TGTGCCAGCAGTTTATCCCCCCCCGGGATAGCAGATACGCAGTATTTT; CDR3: CASSLSPPGIADTQYF